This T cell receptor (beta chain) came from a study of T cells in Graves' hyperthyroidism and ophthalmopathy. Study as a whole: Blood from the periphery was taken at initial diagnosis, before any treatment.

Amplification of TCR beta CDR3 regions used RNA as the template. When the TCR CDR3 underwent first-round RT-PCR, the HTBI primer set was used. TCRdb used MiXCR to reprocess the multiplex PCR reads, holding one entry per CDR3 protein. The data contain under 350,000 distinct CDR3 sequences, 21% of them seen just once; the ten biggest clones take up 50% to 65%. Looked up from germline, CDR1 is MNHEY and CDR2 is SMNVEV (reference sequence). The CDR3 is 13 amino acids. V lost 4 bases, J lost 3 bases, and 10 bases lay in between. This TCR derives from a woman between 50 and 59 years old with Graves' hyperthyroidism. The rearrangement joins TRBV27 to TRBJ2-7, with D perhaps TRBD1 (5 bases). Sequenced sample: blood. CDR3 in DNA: TGTGCCAGCAGTTCGTACGACAGCTACGAGCAGTACTTC. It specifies CASSSYDSYEQYF.